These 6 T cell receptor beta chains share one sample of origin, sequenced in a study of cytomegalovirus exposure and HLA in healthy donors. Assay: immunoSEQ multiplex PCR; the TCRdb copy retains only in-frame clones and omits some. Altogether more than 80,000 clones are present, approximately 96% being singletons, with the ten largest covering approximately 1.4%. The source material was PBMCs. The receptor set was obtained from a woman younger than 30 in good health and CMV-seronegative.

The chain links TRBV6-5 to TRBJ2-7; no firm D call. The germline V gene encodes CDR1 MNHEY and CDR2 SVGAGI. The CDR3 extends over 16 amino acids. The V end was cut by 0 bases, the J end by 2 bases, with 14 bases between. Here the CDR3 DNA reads TGTGCCAGCAGTTACTCGAGATATTCTACTACCTACGAGCAGTACTTC. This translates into CASSYSRYSTTYEQYF.

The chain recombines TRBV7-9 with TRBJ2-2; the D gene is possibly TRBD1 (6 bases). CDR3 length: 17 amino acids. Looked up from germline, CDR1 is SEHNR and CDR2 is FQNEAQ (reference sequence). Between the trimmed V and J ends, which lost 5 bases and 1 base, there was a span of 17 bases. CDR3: CASSAGWGLENTGELFF. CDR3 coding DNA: TGTGCCAGCAGCGCTGGGTGGGGGCTAGAGAACACCGGGGAGCTGTTTTTT.

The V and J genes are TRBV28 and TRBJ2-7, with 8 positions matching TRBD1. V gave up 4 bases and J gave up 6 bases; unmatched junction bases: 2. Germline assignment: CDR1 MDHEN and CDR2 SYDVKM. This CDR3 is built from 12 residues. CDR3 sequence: CASSSDRAEQYF. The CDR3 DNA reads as TGTGCCAGCAGTTCGGACAGGGCCGAGCAGTACTTC.

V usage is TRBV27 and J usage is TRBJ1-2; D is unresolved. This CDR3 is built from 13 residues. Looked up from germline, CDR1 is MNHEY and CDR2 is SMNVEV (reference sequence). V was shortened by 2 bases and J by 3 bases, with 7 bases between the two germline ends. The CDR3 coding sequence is TGTGCCAGCAGTTTAGGTCGAGACTATGGCTACACCTTC. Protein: CASSLGRDYGYTF.

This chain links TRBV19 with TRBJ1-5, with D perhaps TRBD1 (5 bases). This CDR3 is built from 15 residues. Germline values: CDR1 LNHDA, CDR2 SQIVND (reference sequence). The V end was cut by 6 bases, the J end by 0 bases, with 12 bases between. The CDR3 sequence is CASSPRGDSNQPQHF. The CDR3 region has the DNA TGTGCCAGTAGCCCCCGGGGGGATAGCAATCAGCCCCAGCATTTT.

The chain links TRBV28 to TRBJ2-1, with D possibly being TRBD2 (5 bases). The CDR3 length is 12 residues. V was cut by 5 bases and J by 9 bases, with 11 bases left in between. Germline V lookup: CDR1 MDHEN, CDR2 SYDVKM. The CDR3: CASSDERAEQFF. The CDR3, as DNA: TGTGCCAGCAGTGATGAGAGGGCTGAGCAGTTCTTC.